This is a list of T cell receptor beta chains from one sample in a study of T cell repertoires in cytomegalovirus infection. TCRdb analysed the reads with MiXCR anew, one entry per CDR3 protein. Of some 320,000 distinct CDR3 sequences listed, 9.5% are singletons. Sequencing used PBMCs. These TCRs come from a human donor in good health (CMV status not recorded). Some clones in this sample may be carry-over from other donors' samples. CDR3s leave out the opening cysteine and the closing phenylalanine or tryptophan. Fields, in order: J gene, V gene, CDR3 protein.

j_gene: TRBJ2-2
v_gene: TRBV5-6
CDR3aa: ASSFRTTQPRELF

j_gene: TRBJ1-5
v_gene: TRBV7-6
CDR3aa: ASSLIGEPQH

j_gene: TRBJ1-2
v_gene: TRBV11-2
CDR3aa: ASSLAGTHYGYT

j_gene: TRBJ1-2
v_gene: TRBV29-1
CDR3aa: SVEEDPWGYT

j_gene: TRBJ2-3
v_gene: TRBV2
CDR3aa: ASRPTSGGTDTQY

j_gene: TRBJ1-6
v_gene: TRBV19
CDR3aa: ASSGIRVQASPLH

j_gene: TRBJ1-5
v_gene: TRBV20-1
CDR3aa: SARERGNQPQH

j_gene: TRBJ2-5
v_gene: TRBV20-1
CDR3aa: SASLRGAQETQY

j_gene: TRBJ2-1
v_gene: TRBV5-4
CDR3aa: ASSSPQQNEQF

j_gene: TRBJ1-5
v_gene: TRBV28
CDR3aa: ASSSNRGSGESNQPQH

j_gene: TRBJ2-7
v_gene: TRBV19
CDR3aa: ATRPGGAYEQY

j_gene: TRBJ2-2
v_gene: TRBV7-2
CDR3aa: ASSLAPPRWEDGELF

j_gene: TRBJ1-5
v_gene: TRBV20-1
CDR3aa: SARDSLDSLNQPQH

j_gene: TRBJ1-1
v_gene: TRBV10-3
CDR3aa: AISPGATEAF

j_gene: TRBJ2-5
v_gene: TRBV5-1
CDR3aa: ASSPLGGTQETQY

j_gene: TRBJ2-3
v_gene: TRBV7-2
CDR3aa: ASSQSGGARDTQY

j_gene: TRBJ2-2
v_gene: TRBV10-3
CDR3aa: AISESNTGELF

j_gene: TRBJ2-1
v_gene: TRBV12-3/TRBV12-4
CDR3aa: ASSLGIRDKQF

j_gene: TRBJ2-2
v_gene: TRBV7-2
CDR3aa: ASNRVRGTGELF

j_gene: TRBJ2-1
v_gene: TRBV19
CDR3aa: ASRAIAGGIHEQF

j_gene: TRBJ2-7
v_gene: TRBV20-1
CDR3aa: SAYPTRDRKKRSSYEQY

j_gene: TRBJ1-1
v_gene: TRBV6-5
CDR3aa: ASSYSVNTEAF

j_gene: TRBJ2-2
v_gene: TRBV7-2
CDR3aa: ASSPTPNTGELF

j_gene: TRBJ2-6
v_gene: TRBV4-3
CDR3aa: ASSHDGQGRSGANVLT

j_gene: TRBJ2-5
v_gene: TRBV7-3
CDR3aa: ASSLGLTSGVGKETQY

j_gene: TRBJ2-1
v_gene: TRBV2
CDR3aa: ASSGAGLSYNEQF

j_gene: TRBJ2-4
v_gene: TRBV28
CDR3aa: ASSPLGAGLSKNIQY

j_gene: TRBJ2-3
v_gene: TRBV12-3/TRBV12-4
CDR3aa: ASSPIADTQY

j_gene: TRBJ2-5
v_gene: TRBV12-3/TRBV12-4
CDR3aa: ASSYGVGVSRGEETQY

j_gene: TRBJ1-1
v_gene: TRBV15
CDR3aa: ATQGSNTEAF

j_gene: TRBJ2-7
v_gene: TRBV12-3/TRBV12-4
CDR3aa: ASSTGTSGLSSYEQY

j_gene: TRBJ2-3
v_gene: TRBV11-2
CDR3aa: ASSSHPGPRATDTQY

j_gene: TRBJ2-7
v_gene: TRBV6-2/TRBV6-3
CDR3aa: ASIEVGTGRKSYEQY

j_gene: TRBJ1-1
v_gene: TRBV7-4
CDR3aa: ASSPRAPNTEAF

j_gene: TRBJ2-7
v_gene: TRBV4-3
CDR3aa: ASSQEERGDGYEQY

j_gene: TRBJ2-1
v_gene: TRBV27
CDR3aa: ASGRKGTYNEQF

j_gene: TRBJ2-3
v_gene: TRBV7-2
CDR3aa: ASSTTGQGTDTQY

j_gene: TRBJ2-7
v_gene: TRBV28
CDR3aa: ASSVAGLGDLEQY

j_gene: TRBJ2-5
v_gene: TRBV4-1
CDR3aa: ASSPAGLAGETQY

j_gene: TRBJ2-5
v_gene: TRBV11-2
CDR3aa: ASSHTRGGETQY

j_gene: TRBJ1-5
v_gene: TRBV27
CDR3aa: ATHYRGSIH

j_gene: TRBJ1-1
v_gene: TRBV20-1
CDR3aa: SAPRDSNTEAF

j_gene: TRBJ2-1
v_gene: TRBV19
CDR3aa: ASSKGAGPPF

j_gene: TRBJ1-2
v_gene: TRBV12-3/TRBV12-4
CDR3aa: ASSARSQYGYT

j_gene: TRBJ1-1
v_gene: TRBV11-3
CDR3aa: ASSAGQGMNTEAF

j_gene: TRBJ2-6
v_gene: TRBV4-1
CDR3aa: ASSQDKPGGRSGANVLT

j_gene: TRBJ2-1
v_gene: TRBV6-1
CDR3aa: ASSEVAGIGEQF

j_gene: TRBJ2-1
v_gene: TRBV7-9
CDR3aa: ASSEGLAGERDEQF

j_gene: TRBJ2-7
v_gene: TRBV7-2
CDR3aa: ASSEDSSRSEQY

j_gene: TRBJ2-5
v_gene: TRBV12-5
CDR3aa: ASGQGQGWIETQY

j_gene: TRBJ1-2
v_gene: TRBV15
CDR3aa: ATSTGGLLYGYT

j_gene: TRBJ2-7
v_gene: TRBV7-2
CDR3aa: ASSPRLAGSYEQY

j_gene: TRBJ2-3
v_gene: TRBV7-3
CDR3aa: ASSLTGGTTDTQY

j_gene: TRBJ2-5
v_gene: TRBV9
CDR3aa: ASSVSGGAVQETQY

j_gene: TRBJ1-1
v_gene: TRBV4-1
CDR3aa: ASSQIQGGEAF